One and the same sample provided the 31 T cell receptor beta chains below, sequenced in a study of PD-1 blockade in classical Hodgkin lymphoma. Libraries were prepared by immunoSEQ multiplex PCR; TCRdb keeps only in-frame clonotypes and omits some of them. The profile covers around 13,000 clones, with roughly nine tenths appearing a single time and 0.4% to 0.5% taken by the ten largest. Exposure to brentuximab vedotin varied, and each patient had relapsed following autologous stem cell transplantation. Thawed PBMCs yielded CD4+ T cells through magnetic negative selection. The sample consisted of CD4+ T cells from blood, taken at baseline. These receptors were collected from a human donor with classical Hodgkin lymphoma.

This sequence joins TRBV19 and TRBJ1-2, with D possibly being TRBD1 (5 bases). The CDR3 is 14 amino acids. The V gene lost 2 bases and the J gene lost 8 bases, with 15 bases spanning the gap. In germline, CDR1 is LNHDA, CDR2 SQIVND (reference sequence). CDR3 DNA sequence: TGTGCCAGTAGTATAACGACAGCCTCTCGCGGCTACACCTTC. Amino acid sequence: CASSITTASRGYTF.

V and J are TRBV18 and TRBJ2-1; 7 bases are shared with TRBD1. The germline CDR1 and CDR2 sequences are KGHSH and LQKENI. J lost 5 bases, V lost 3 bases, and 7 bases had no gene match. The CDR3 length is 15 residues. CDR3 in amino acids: CASSPLPGQHNEQFF. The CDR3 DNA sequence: TGTGCCAGCTCACCCCTTCCGGGACAGCACAATGAGCAGTTCTTC.

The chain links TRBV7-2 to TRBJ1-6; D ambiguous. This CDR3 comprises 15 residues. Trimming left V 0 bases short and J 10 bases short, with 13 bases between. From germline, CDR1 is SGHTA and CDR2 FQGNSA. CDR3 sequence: CASSLAKMPESPLHF. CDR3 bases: TGTGCCAGCAGCTTAGCCAAAATGCCAGAGTCACCCCTCCACTTT.

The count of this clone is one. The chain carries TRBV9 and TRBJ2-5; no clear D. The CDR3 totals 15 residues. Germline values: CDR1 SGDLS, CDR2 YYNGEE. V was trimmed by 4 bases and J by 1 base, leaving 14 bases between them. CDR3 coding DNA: TGTGCCAGCAGCACCGCAAGCAGTTTCCAAGAGACCCAGTACTTC. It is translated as CASSTASSFQETQYF. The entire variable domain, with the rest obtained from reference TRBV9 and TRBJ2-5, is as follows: DSGVTQTPKHLITATGQRVTLRCSPRSGDLSVYWYQQSLDQGLQFLIQYYNGEERAKGNILERFSAQQFPDLHSELNLSSLELGDSALYFCASSTASSFQETQYFGPGTRLLVL.

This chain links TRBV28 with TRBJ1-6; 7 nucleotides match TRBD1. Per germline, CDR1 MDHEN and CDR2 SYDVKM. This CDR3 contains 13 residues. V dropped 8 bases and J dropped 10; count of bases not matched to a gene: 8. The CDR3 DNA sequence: TGTGCCAGCGGTTACAGGGGAAACTCACCCCTCCACTTT. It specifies CASGYRGNSPLHF. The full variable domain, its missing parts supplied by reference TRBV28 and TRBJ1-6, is DVKVTQSSRYLVKRTGEKVFLECVQDMDHENMFWYRQDPGLGLRLIYFSYDVKMKEKGDIPEGYSVSREKKERFSLILESASTNQTSMYLCASGYRGNSPLHFGNGTRLTVT.

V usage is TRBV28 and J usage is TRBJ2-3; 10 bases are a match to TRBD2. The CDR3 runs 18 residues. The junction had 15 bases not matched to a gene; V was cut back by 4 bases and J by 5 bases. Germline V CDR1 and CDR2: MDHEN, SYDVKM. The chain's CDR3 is CASSSQGLAGGPKDTQYF. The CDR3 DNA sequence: TGTGCCAGCAGTTCCCAGGGGTTAGCGGGGGGCCCTAAAGATACGCAGTATTTT.

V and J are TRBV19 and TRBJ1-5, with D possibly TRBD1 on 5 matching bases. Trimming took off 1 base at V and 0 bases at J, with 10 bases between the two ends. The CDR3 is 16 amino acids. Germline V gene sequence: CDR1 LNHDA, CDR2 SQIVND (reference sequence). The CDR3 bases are TGTGCCAGTAGTATAGCCCAGGGCCATAGCAATCAGCCCCAGCATTTT. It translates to CASSIAQGHSNQPQHF.

The CDR3 is CASSILTTMTGANVLTF. The DNA of the CDR3 is TGTGCCAGCAGTATCCTCACCACCATGACTGGGGCCAACGTCCTGACTTTC. J is TRBJ2-6 and V is TRBV27; unclear D gene. Trimming removed 5 bases from V and 2 bases from J, with 16 bases in between. CDR3 length equals 17 residues. From germline, CDR1 is MNHEY and CDR2 SMNVEV (reference sequence).

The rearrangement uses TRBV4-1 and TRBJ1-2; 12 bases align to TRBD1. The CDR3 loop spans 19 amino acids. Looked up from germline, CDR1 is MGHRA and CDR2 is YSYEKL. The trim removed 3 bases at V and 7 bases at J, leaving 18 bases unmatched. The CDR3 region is CASSQQTWGQGARSSGYTF. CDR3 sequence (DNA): TGCGCCAGCAGCCAGCAGACCTGGGGACAGGGGGCGCGGTCTTCTGGCTACACCTTC.

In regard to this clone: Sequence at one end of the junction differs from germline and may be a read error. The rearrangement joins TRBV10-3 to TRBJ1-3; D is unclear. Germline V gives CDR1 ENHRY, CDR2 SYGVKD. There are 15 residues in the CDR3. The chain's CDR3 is CAINSDGLPGNTTYF. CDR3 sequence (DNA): TGTGCCATCAATTCGGACGGACTGCCTGGAAACACCACATATTTT.

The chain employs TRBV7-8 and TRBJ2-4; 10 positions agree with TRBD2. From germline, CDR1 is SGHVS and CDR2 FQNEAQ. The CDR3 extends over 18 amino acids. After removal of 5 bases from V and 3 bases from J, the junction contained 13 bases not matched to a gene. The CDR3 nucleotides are TGTGCCAGCAGCAACATCCTAGCGGGGGTGGGAGACAAAAACATTCAGTACTTC. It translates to CASSNILAGVGDKNIQYF.

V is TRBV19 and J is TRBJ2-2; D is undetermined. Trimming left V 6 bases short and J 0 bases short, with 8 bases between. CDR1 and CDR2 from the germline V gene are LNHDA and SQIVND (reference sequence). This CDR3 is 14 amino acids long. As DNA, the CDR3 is TGTGCCAGTAGCTTTACTCCGAACACCGGGGAGCTGTTTTTT. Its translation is CASSFTPNTGELFF.

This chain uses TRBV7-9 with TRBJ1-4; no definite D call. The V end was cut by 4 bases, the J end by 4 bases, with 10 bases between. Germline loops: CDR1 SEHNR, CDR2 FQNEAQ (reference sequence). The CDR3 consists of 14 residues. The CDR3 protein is CASSSEANNEKLFF. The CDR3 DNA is TGTGCCAGCAGCTCTGAGGCTAATAATGAAAAACTGTTTTTT.

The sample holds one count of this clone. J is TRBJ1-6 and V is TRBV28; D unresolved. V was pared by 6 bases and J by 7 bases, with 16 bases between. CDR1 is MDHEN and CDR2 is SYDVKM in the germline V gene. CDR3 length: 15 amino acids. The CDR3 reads CASRPTRGLNSPLHF. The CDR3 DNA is TGTGCCAGCAGACCTACGAGAGGGTTAAATTCACCCCTCCACTTT.

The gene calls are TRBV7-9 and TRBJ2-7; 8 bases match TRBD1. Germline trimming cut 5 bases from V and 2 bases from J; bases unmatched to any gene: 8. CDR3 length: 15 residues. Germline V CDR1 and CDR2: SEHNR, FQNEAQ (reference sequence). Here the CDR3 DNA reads TGTGCCAGCAGCCCTTGGGTGGACAGGGCCTACGAGCAGTACTTC. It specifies CASSPWVDRAYEQYF.

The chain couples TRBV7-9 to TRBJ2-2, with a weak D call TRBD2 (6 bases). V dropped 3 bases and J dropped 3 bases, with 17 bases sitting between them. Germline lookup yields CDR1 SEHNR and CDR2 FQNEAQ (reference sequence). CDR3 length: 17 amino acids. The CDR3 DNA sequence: TGTGCCAGCAGCTTTAACGCCGGCGGGATCTACACCGGGGAGCTGTTTTTT. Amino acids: CASSFNAGGIYTGELFF.

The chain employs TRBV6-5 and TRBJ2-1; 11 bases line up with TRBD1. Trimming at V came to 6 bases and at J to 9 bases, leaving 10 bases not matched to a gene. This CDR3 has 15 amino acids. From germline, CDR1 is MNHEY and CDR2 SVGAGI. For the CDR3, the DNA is TGTGCCAGCAGCCGGGGACAGGGGGTCGGTGCTGAGCAGTTCTTC. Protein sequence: CASSRGQGVGAEQFF.

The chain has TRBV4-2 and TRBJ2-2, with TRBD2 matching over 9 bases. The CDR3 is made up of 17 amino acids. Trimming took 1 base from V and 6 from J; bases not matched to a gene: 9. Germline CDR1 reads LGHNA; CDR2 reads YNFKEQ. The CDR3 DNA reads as TGTGCCAGCAGCCAAGTGTCACTAGCGGGTGGGTCCGGGGAGCTGTTTTTT. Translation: CASSQVSLAGGSGELFF.

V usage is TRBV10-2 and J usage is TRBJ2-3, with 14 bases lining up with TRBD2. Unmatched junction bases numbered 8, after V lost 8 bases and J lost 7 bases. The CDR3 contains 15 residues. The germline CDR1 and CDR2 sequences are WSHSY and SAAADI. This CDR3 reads CASSETSGGGNTQYF. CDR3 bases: TGCGCCAGCTCTGAGACTAGCGGGGGGGGAAATACGCAGTATTTT.

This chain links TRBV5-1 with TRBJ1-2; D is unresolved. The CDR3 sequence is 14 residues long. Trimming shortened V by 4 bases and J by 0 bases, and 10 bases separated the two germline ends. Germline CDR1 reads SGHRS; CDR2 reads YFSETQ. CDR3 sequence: CASSEQTSNYGYTF. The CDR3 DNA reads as TGCGCCAGCAGCGAACAGACCTCTAACTATGGCTACACCTTC.

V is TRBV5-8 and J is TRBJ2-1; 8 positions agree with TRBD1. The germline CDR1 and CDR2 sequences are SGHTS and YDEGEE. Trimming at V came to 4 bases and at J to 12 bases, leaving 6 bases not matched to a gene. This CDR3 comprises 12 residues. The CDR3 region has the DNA TGTGCCAGCAGCATCGGACAGGGAGTGCAGTTCTTC. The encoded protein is CASSIGQGVQFF.

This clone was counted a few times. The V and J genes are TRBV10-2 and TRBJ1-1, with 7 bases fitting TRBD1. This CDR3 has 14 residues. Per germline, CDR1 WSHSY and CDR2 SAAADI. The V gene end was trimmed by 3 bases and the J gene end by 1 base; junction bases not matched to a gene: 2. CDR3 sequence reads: CASSDRGRNTEAFF. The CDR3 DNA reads TGCGCCAGCAGTGACAGGGGGAGGAACACTGAAGCTTTCTTT.

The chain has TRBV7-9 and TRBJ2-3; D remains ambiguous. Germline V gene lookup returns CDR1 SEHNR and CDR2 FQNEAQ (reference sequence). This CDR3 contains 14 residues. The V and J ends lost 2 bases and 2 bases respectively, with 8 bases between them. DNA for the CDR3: TGTGCCAGCAGCTTATTGGCCTTCACAGATACGCAGTATTTT. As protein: CASSLLAFTDTQYF.

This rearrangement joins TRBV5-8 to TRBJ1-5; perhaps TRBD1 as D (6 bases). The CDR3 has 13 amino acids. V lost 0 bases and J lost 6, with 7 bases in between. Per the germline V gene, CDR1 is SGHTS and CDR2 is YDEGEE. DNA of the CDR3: TGTGCCAGCAGCTTGGCCAGGGGTCAGCCCCAGCATTTT. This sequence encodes CASSLARGQPQHF.

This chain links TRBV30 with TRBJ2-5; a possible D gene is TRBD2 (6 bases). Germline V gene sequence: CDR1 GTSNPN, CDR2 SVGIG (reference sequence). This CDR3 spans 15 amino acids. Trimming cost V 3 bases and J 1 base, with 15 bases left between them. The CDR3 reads CAWRAGGETQETQYF. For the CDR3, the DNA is TGTGCCTGGAGGGCGGGCGGGGAAACCCAAGAGACCCAGTACTTC. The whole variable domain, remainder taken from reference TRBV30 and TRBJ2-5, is SQTIHQWPATLVQPVGSPLSLECTVEGTSNPNLYWYRQAAGRGLQLLFYSVGIGQISSEVPQNLSASRPQDRQFILSSKKLLLSDSGFYLCAWRAGGETQETQYFGPGTRLLVL.

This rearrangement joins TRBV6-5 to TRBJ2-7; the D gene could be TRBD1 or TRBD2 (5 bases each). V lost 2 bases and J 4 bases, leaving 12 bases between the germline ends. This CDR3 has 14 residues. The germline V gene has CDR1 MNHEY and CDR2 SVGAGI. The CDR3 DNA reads TGTGCCAGCAGTTACCGGGACCGCCCGTACGAGCAGTACTTC. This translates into CASSYRDRPYEQYF.

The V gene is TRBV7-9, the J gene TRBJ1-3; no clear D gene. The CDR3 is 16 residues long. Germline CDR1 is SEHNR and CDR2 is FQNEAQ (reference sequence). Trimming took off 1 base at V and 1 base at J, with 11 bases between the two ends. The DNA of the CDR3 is TGTGCCAGCAGCTTAGGGATCCGTTTGTCTGGAAACACCATATATTTT. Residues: CASSLGIRLSGNTIYF.

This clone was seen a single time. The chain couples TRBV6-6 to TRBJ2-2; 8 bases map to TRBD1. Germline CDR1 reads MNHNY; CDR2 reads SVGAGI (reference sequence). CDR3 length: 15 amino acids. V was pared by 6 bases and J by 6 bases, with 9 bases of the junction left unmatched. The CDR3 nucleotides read TGTGCCAGCAGCCGCCCCCGACAGGGGCCCGGGGAGCTGTTTTTT. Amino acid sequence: CASSRPRQGPGELFF.

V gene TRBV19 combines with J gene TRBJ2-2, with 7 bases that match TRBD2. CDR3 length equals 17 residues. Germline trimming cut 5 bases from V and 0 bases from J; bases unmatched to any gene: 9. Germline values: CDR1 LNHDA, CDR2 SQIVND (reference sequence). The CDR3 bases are TGTGCCAGTAGTGCCTCATTAGCGGGTTCGAACACCGGGGAGCTGTTTTTT. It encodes CASSASLAGSNTGELFF.

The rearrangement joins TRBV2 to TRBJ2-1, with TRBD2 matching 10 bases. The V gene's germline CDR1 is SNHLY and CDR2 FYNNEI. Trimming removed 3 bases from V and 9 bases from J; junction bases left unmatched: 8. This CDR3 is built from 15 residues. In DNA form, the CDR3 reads TGTGCCAGCAGTGAGCGGCTAGCGGGAGCAGGTGAGCAGTTCTTC. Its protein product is CASSERLAGAGEQFF.

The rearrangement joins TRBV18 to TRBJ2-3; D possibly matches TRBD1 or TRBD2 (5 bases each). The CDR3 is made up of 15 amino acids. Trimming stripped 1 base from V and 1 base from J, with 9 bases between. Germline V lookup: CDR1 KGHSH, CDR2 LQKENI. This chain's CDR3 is CASSPQGRGTDTQYF. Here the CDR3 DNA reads TGTGCCAGCTCACCACAGGGGCGGGGCACAGATACGCAGTATTTT.